These T cell receptor beta chains were read from a single sample in a study of blood T cell repertoires in COVID-19. Clones were read by immunoSEQ multiplex PCR, and TCRdb kept only the in-frame ones, dropping some. The sample carries 120,000 to 150,000 clones, 60% to 85% recorded once. Input material: peripheral blood. The receptors here all came from a man aged 50-60 years with active or convalescent COVID-19. The CDR3 runs from the conserved cysteine through the conserved F or W. The order of the fields is clone size, D gene, V gene, J gene, CDR3 protein, CDR3 DNA. The D gene is left open where the match is weak. The size field is filled for only some rows; it gives once, few, many or a size class.

>NA|TRBD1|TRBV30|TRBJ1-4
CAWSGGGAGGKLFF
TGTGCCTGGAGTGGAGGGGGCGCGGGCGGAAAACTGTTTTTT
>NA|TRBD1|TRBV3-1/TRBV3-2|TRBJ1-3
CASSDRGGPRWDTIYF
TGTGCCAGCAGCGACAGGGGAGGGCCCCGTTGGGACACCATATATTTT
>NA|NA|TRBV28|TRBJ2-3
CASSLVHGVDTQYF
TGTGCCAGCAGTTTAGTTCACGGAGTAGATACGCAGTATTTT
>NA|TRBD2|TRBV5-1|TRBJ2-5
CASSPGTSEQETQYF
TGCGCCAGCAGCCCCGGGACTAGCGAACAAGAGACCCAGTACTTC
>once|TRBD1|TRBV7-3|TRBJ1-1
CASSGNRDSEAFF
TGTGCCAGCAGCGGAAACCGGGACAGCGAAGCTTTCTTT
>NA|NA|TRBV9|TRBJ1-3
CASSEAGRDTIYF
TGTGCCAGCAGTGAGGCGGGTAGGGACACCATATATTTT
>NA|NA|TRBV6-2/TRBV6-3|TRBJ2-1
CASTYLGDEQFF
TGTGCCAGCACTTACCTGGGCGATGAGCAGTTCTTC
>NA|TRBD1|TRBV30|TRBJ1-2
CAWSVRQGLNYGYTF
TGTGCCTGGAGTGTACGACAGGGCCTTAACTATGGCTACACCTTC
>NA|NA|TRBV27|TRBJ1-6
CASSYGNSPLHF
TGTGCCAGCAGTTACGGGAATTCACCCCTCCACTTT
>NA|NA|TRBV10-1|TRBJ2-3
CASSDPTRGADTQYF
TGCGCCAGCAGTGACCCGACAAGGGGCGCGGATACGCAGTATTTT
>NA|NA|TRBV15|TRBJ1-6
CATSTDRYNSPLHF
TGTGCCACCAGCACGGACAGATATAATTCACCCCTCCACTTT
>NA|TRBD2|TRBV2|TRBJ2-5
CASSEALAGTRETQYF
TGTGCCAGCAGTGAAGCGCTAGCGGGAACGCGAGAGACCCAGTACTTC
>NA|NA|TRBV28|TRBJ2-3
CASSLWAQEWGTDTQYF
TGTGCCAGCAGTTTATGGGCACAGGAATGGGGCACAGATACGCAGTATTTT
>NA|NA|TRBV19|TRBJ2-3
CASSYHRVTSTDTQYF
TGTGCCAGTAGTTACCACAGGGTTACTAGCACAGATACGCAGTATTTT
>NA|NA|TRBV9|TRBJ2-1
CASSVLRGSEQFF
TGTGCCAGCAGCGTCCTCAGGGGCAGTGAGCAGTTCTTC
>NA|NA|TRBV28|TRBJ1-3
CASLRRQTSSGNTIYF
TGTGCCAGCTTAAGAAGACAGACAAGCTCTGGAAACACCATATATTTT